These 13 T cell receptor beta chains came from one sample sequenced in a study of monozygotic twins with inflammatory bowel disease. TCRdb reprocessed the 5' RACE reads; each CDR3 protein has one entry and no DNA is given. This sample contains about 440,000 distinct CDR3 sequences. Sequenced: blood. The receptors come from a human donor with ulcerative colitis or Crohn's disease, or a healthy co-twin of an affected twin (not recorded which).

CDR3 in amino acids: CSARDWDRGQDTQYF. This rearrangement joins TRBV20-1 to TRBJ2-3; with no DNA, the TCRdb D assignment of TRBD1 cannot be verified. Germline V gene data show CDR1 as DFQATT and CDR2 as SNEGSKA (reference sequence). CDR3 length: 15 residues.

The chain links TRBV9 to TRBJ1-1; the TCRdb call, TRBD1, lacks DNA for checking. The CDR3 runs to 15 residues. The germline V gene encodes CDR1 SGDLS and CDR2 YYNGEE. The CDR3 spells CASSPHVRGNTEAFF.

This chain uses TRBV20-1 with TRBJ2-3; TCRdb's assignment of TRBD2 cannot be checked, as there is no DNA. The CDR3 loop spans 14 amino acids. Germline CDR1 reads DFQATT; CDR2 reads SNEGSKA (reference sequence). This CDR3 reads CSAATSLSTDTQYF.

The V and J genes are TRBV29-1 and TRBJ1-1. The CDR3 is made up of 14 amino acids. The germline V gene has CDR1 SQVTM and CDR2 ANQGSEA. The CDR3 loop reads CSAVAGGAGTEAFF.

The rearrangement links TRBV19 to TRBJ1-5; checking the TCRdb D call of TRBD1 is not possible without DNA. The CDR3 loop spans 16 amino acids. Germline V gene lookup returns CDR1 LNHDA and CDR2 SQIVND (reference sequence). The CDR3 loop is CASSPTGLGSNQPQHF.

This chain connects TRBV7-6 to TRBJ2-7; TCRdb reports TRBD1, a call that lacks DNA to check it against. Germline loops: CDR1 SGHVS, CDR2 FNYEAQ. The CDR3 length is 14 residues. The chain's CDR3 is CASSLTTGDYEQYF.

This chain connects TRBV27 to TRBJ1-5; the D call from TCRdb, TRBD1, cannot be confirmed without DNA. This CDR3 contains 14 residues. Germline-derived CDR1 and CDR2 are MNHEY and SMNVEV (reference sequence). The CDR3 is CASSFSGGGQPQHF.

CDR3 in amino acids: CASSLAARLNTEAFF. The chain is built from TRBV7-2 and TRBJ1-1. CDR1 and CDR2 (germline): SGHTA, FQGNSA. This CDR3 comprises 15 residues.

The V call is TRBV6-5, the J call TRBJ1-5; no DNA is available, so the TRBD1 call from TCRdb remains unchecked. This CDR3 has 13 amino acids. The germline gives CDR1 MNHEY, CDR2 SVGAGI. CDR3 protein: CASSGTLNQPQHF.

The rearrangement joins TRBV2 to TRBJ2-7; as DNA is missing, the TRBD1 call by TCRdb cannot be tested. The CDR3 is 12 residues long. Germline V gene sequence: CDR1 SNHLY, CDR2 FYNNEI. CDR3 in amino acids: CTGGREVYEQYF.

V gene TRBV12-3 or TRBV12-4 combines with J gene TRBJ1-2; the TCRdb call, TRBD1, lacks DNA for checking. This CDR3 spans 14 amino acids. CDR3 protein: CASSSLGQEVGYTF.

This rearrangement joins TRBV12-3 or TRBV12-4 to TRBJ2-1; without DNA, the TCRdb call of TRBD1 cannot be checked. This CDR3 region has 17 residues. The chain's CDR3 is CASSFLGSARSYNEQFF.

The chain links TRBV20-1 to TRBJ2-1; TCRdb returns TRBD1, unconfirmable since there is no DNA. CDR1 DFQATT and CDR2 SNEGSKA come from the germline V gene (reference sequence). This CDR3 spans 15 amino acids. The CDR3 reads CSARGWGQGGNEQFF.